Each of the 6 T cell receptor beta chains below was sequenced from the same sample in a study of T cells in Graves' hyperthyroidism and ophthalmopathy. Template material for amplifying TCR beta CDR3 regions consisted of RNA transcripts. A first-round RT-PCR of the TCR CDR3 used the HTBI primer set. Using its own MiXCR run on the multiplex PCR reads, TCRdb lists one record per CDR3 protein. The sample lists 620,000 or so distinct CDR3 sequences; roughly 15% were seen once. Sample: blood. These receptors all come from a woman between 50 and 59 years old with Graves' ophthalmopathy.

The chain combines TRBV6-5 with TRBJ2-7; D possibly corresponds to TRBD2 (5 bases). Germline V lookup: CDR1 MNHEY, CDR2 SVGAGI. V was shortened by 4 bases and J by 0 bases, with 10 bases between the two germline ends. The CDR3 has 14 amino acids. In nucleotides, the CDR3 is TGTGCCAGCAGTTCCGTGACTAACTCCTACGAGCAGTACTTC. Translated: CASSSVTNSYEQYF.

This clonotype was recorded many times. The chain recombines TRBV27 with TRBJ2-7; TRBD1 agrees at 7 bases. Per the germline V gene, CDR1 is MNHEY and CDR2 is SMNVEV (reference sequence). V gave up 2 bases and J gave up 0 bases; unmatched junction bases: 10. The CDR3 has 17 amino acids. The chain's CDR3 is CASSLGQRGHISYEQYF. DNA of the CDR3: TGTGCCAGCAGTTTAGGTCAAAGGGGGCATATCTCCTACGAGCAGTACTTC.

This clonotype was seen a few times. V and J are TRBV5-1 and TRBJ1-6; D is perhaps TRBD1 (6 bases). Germline CDR1 SGHRS, CDR2 YFSETQ. The CDR3 is 16 residues long. V lost 4 bases and J lost 3, with 14 bases in between. The CDR3 nucleotides read TGCGCCAGCAGCGCCGGGACACCAGTCTATAATTCACCCCTCCACTTT. Translating gives CASSAGTPVYNSPLHF.

CDR3 nucleotides: TGTGCCAGCAGGAGGGACACAGTCGGAGCTTTCTTT. It codes for CASRRDTVGAFF. The chain employs TRBV6-2 or TRBV6-3 and TRBJ1-1; D perhaps matches TRBD1 (6 bases). Germline V gene lookup returns CDR1 MNHEY and CDR2 SVGEGT. Trimming left V 6 bases short and J 10 bases short, with 15 bases between. CDR3 length: 12 amino acids.

This clonotype came up many times. The gene calls are TRBV7-2 and TRBJ2-1, with 16 nucleotides matching TRBD2. From germline, CDR1 is SGHTA and CDR2 FQGNSA. With V trimmed by 5 bases and J by 15 bases, 7 bases remained unmatched. This CDR3 is built from 14 residues. CDR3 sequence (DNA): TGTGCCAGCAGCCACGGGACTAGCGGGAGGGTTCCGTTCTTC. Encoded protein: CASSHGTSGRVPFF.

This clonotype was seen more than once but under ten times. V is TRBV24-1 and J is TRBJ2-1; 10 positions agree with TRBD2. Unmatched junction bases numbered 6, after V lost 4 bases and J lost 4 bases. CDR3 size: 16 residues. Germline V gene data show CDR1 as KGHDR and CDR2 as SFDVKD. The CDR3 loop reads CATSDQLAGPYNEQFF. The CDR3 nucleotides read TGTGCCACCAGTGACCAACTAGCGGGACCATACAATGAGCAGTTCTTC.